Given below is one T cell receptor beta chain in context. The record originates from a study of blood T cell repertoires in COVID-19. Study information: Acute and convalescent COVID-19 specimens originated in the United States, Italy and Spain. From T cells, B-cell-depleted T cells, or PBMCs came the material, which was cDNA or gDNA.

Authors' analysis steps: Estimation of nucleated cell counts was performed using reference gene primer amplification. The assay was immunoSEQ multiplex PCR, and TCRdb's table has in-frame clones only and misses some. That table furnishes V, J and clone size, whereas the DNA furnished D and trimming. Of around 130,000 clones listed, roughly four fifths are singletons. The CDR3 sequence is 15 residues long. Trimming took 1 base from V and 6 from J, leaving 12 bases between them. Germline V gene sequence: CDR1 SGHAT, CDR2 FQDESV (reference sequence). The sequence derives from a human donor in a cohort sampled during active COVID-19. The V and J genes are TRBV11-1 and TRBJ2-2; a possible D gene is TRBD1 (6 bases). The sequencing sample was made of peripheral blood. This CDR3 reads CASSLGTENAGELFF. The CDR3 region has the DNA TGTGCCAGCAGCTTAGGGACAGAAAATGCCGGGGAGCTGTTTTTT. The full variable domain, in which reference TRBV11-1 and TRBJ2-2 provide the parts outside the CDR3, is EAEVAQSPRYKITEKSQAVAFWCDPISGHATLYWYRQILGQGPELLVQFQDESVVDDSQLPKDRFSAERLKGVDSTLKIQPAELGDSAMYLCASSLGTENAGELFFGEGSRLTVL.